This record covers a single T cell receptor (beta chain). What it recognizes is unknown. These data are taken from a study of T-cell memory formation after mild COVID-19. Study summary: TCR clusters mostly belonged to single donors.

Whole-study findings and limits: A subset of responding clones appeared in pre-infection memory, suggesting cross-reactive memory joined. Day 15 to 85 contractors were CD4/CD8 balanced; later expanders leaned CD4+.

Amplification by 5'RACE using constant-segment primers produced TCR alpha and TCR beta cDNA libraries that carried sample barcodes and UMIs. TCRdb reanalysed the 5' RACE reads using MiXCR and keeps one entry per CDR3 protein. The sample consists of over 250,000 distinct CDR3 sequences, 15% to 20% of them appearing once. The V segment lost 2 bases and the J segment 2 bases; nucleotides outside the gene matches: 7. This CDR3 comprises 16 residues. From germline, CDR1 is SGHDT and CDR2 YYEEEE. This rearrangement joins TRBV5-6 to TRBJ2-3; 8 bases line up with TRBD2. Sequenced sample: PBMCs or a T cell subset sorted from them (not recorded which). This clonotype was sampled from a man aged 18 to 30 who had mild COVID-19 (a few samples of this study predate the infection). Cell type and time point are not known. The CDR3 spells CASSLAGALFTDTQYF. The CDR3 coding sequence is TGTGCCAGCAGCTTAGCGGGGGCACTCTTCACAGATACGCAGTATTTT.